This T cell receptor (beta chain) emerged from a study of cytomegalovirus exposure and HLA in healthy donors. This CDR3 has 16 amino acids. J gave up 3 bases and V 4 bases, and 2 bases lay outside the gene matches. In germline, CDR1 is MNHEY, CDR2 SVGAGI. PCR primers comprised 60 Vbeta and 13 Jbeta primers. The data were produced by immunoSEQ multiplex PCR, yet TCRdb's version contains in-frame clones alone and is incomplete. The sample holds about 190,000 clones; roughly four fifths are singletons and the top ten take approximately 2.8%. The sample comprised PBMCs. V usage is TRBV6-5 and J usage is TRBJ2-6; 11 positions match TRBD2. This sequence was found in a woman in her 30s in good health and CMV-seropositive. The CDR3 nucleotides are TGTGCCAGCAGTTTACTAGCGGGAGTTGGGGCCAACGTCCTGACTTTC. It codes for CASSLLAGVGANVLTF.